A selection of T cell receptor beta chains follows, all from one sample in a study of blood T cell repertoires in COVID-19. Sequencing used immunoSEQ multiplex PCR; TCRdb keeps in-frame clones, though not all of them. The data show under 250,000 clones, roughly 86% seen once. The sample consisted of peripheral blood. All receptors derive from a woman between 55 and 75 years old with acute or convalescent COVID-19. The CDR3 runs from the conserved cysteine through the conserved F or W. A D gene is named only where the DNA matches it firmly. Clone size is given for some rows only: seen once, a few or many times, or a class if the clone is expanded.

v_gene: TRBV7-8
abundance: .
d_gene: TRBD1
j_gene: TRBJ1-2
CDR3aa: CASSFGGRQGSPSNYGYTF
CDR3nt: TGTGCCAGCAGCTTTGGAGGTCGACAGGGAAGCCCCTCTAACTATGGCTACACCTTC

v_gene: TRBV5-4
abundance: .
d_gene: .
j_gene: TRBJ1-4
CDR3aa: CASSRARVNEKLFF
CDR3nt: TGTGCCAGCAGCCGCGCCAGGGTGAATGAAAAACTGTTTTTT

v_gene: TRBV19
abundance: .
d_gene: TRBD1
j_gene: TRBJ1-5
CDR3aa: CASRARTGGNQPQHF
CDR3nt: TGTGCCAGTAGGGCCAGGACAGGAGGCAATCAGCCCCAGCATTTT

v_gene: TRBV6-5
abundance: .
d_gene: .
j_gene: TRBJ1-6
CDR3aa: CASSRGIGNSPLHF
CDR3nt: TGTGCCAGCAGTAGGGGGATTGGTAATTCACCCCTCCACTTT

v_gene: TRBV27
abundance: .
d_gene: TRBD2
j_gene: TRBJ2-7
CDR3aa: CARTCGSASYEQYF
CDR3nt: TGTGCCAGGACATGCGGGAGCGCCTCCTACGAGCAGTACTTC

v_gene: TRBV11-2
abundance: .
d_gene: TRBD1
j_gene: TRBJ1-2
CDR3aa: CASSSLYRDRGGYGYTF
CDR3nt: TGTGCCAGCAGCTCCCTATACCGGGACAGGGGAGGCTATGGCTACACCTTC

v_gene: TRBV6-5
abundance: .
d_gene: .
j_gene: TRBJ1-2
CDR3aa: CASSYDPRGRGYTF
CDR3nt: TGTGCCAGCAGTTACGATCCGCGAGGGAGAGGCTACACCTTC

v_gene: TRBV30
abundance: .
d_gene: TRBD1
j_gene: TRBJ1-6
CDR3aa: CAWSWSGGNSPLHF
CDR3nt: TGTGCCTGGAGTTGGTCAGGGGGTAATTCACCCCTCCACTTT

v_gene: TRBV12-5
abundance: .
d_gene: TRBD1
j_gene: TRBJ1-2
CDR3aa: CASGLGDRVNYGYTF
CDR3nt: TGTGCTAGTGGTTTGGGGGACAGGGTTAACTATGGCTACACCTTC

v_gene: TRBV28
abundance: .
d_gene: TRBD1
j_gene: TRBJ1-6
CDR3aa: CASTSGGTYNSPLHF
CDR3nt: TGTGCCAGCACCTCAGGGGGCACCTATAATTCACCCCTCCACTTT

v_gene: TRBV11-2
abundance: .
d_gene: .
j_gene: TRBJ2-7
CDR3aa: CASSRNGDSAYEQYF
CDR3nt: TGTGCCAGCAGTCGGAACGGGGATTCAGCCTACGAGCAGTACTTC

v_gene: TRBV5-1
abundance: .
d_gene: .
j_gene: TRBJ2-5
CDR3aa: CASRRGSETQYF
CDR3nt: TGCGCCAGCAGGCGGGGTTCAGAGACCCAGTACTTC

v_gene: TRBV7-3
abundance: .
d_gene: .
j_gene: TRBJ2-4
CDR3aa: CASSSRFQTSQNIQYF
CDR3nt: TGTGCCAGCAGCTCAAGGTTCCAGACTTCCCAAAACATTCAGTACTTC

v_gene: TRBV2
abundance: .
d_gene: .
j_gene: TRBJ1-2
CDR3aa: CASSVRGGYTF
CDR3nt: TGTGCCAGCAGTGTACGAGGCGGCTACACCTTC

v_gene: TRBV6-5
abundance: .
d_gene: .
j_gene: TRBJ1-2
CDR3aa: CASLRGGLVDGYTF
CDR3nt: TGTGCCAGCCTACGAGGAGGGCTTGTAGATGGCTACACCTTC

v_gene: TRBV7-7
abundance: .
d_gene: .
j_gene: TRBJ2-5
CDR3aa: CASSRNTKETQYF
CDR3nt: TGTGCCAGCAGCCGAAACACGAAAGAGACCCAGTACTTC

v_gene: TRBV7-9
abundance: .
d_gene: .
j_gene: TRBJ1-1
CDR3aa: CASTRKSEAFF
CDR3nt: TGTGCCAGCACCCGAAAGAGTGAAGCTTTCTTT

v_gene: TRBV13
abundance: few
d_gene: .
j_gene: TRBJ1-3
CDR3aa: CASSLVGTGSSGNTIYF
CDR3nt: TGTGCCAGCAGCTTAGTAGGTACAGGGAGCTCTGGAAACACCATATATTTT

v_gene: TRBV6-1
abundance: .
d_gene: .
j_gene: TRBJ2-1
CDR3aa: CASSELGTGGARNEQFF
CDR3nt: TGTGCCAGCAGTGAATTGGGGACTGGGGGGGCGCGTAATGAGCAGTTCTTC

v_gene: TRBV7-9
abundance: .
d_gene: .
j_gene: TRBJ1-2
CDR3aa: CASTGTSTFGYTF
CDR3nt: TGTGCCAGCACCGGGACATCAACCTTTGGCTACACCTTC

v_gene: TRBV6-5
abundance: .
d_gene: .
j_gene: TRBJ1-2
CDR3aa: CASSPGFNYGYTF
CDR3nt: TGTGCCAGCAGCCCAGGCTTTAACTATGGCTACACCTTC

v_gene: TRBV2
abundance: .
d_gene: TRBD2
j_gene: TRBJ2-7
CDR3aa: CASYRSGGHSYEQYF
CDR3nt: TGTGCCAGCTATAGGAGCGGGGGGCACTCCTACGAGCAGTACTTC

v_gene: TRBV24-1
abundance: once
d_gene: .
j_gene: TRBJ2-1
CDR3aa: CATSDPGTHNEQFF
CDR3nt: TGTGCCACCAGTGACCCCGGGACACACAATGAGCAGTTCTTC

v_gene: TRBV28
abundance: .
d_gene: TRBD1
j_gene: TRBJ1-2
CDR3aa: CASSPPQGAGYGYTF
CDR3nt: TGTGCCAGCAGTCCGCCACAGGGGGCCGGCTATGGCTACACCTTC

v_gene: TRBV7-8
abundance: .
d_gene: .
j_gene: TRBJ2-7
CDR3aa: CASSAGTPYEQYF
CDR3nt: TGTGCCAGCAGCGCCGGGACTCCCTACGAGCAGTACTTC

v_gene: TRBV29-1
abundance: .
d_gene: .
j_gene: TRBJ1-6
CDR3aa: CSVRDTGGYNSPLHF
CDR3nt: TGCAGCGTGAGGGACACCGGCGGATATAATTCACCCCTCCACTTT

v_gene: TRBV5-1
abundance: .
d_gene: .
j_gene: TRBJ2-7
CDR3aa: CASSLVSSPYEQYF
CDR3nt: TGCGCCAGCAGCTTGGTTTCTTCCCCCTACGAGCAGTACTTC

v_gene: TRBV4-2
abundance: .
d_gene: .
j_gene: TRBJ1-2
CDR3aa: CASSQVPVYGYTF
CDR3nt: TGTGCCAGCAGCCAAGTCCCAGTCTATGGCTACACCTTC

v_gene: TRBV4-2
abundance: .
d_gene: TRBD1
j_gene: TRBJ1-2
CDR3aa: CASSQDGQGAYGYTF
CDR3nt: TGTGCCAGCAGCCAAGATGGGCAGGGGGCCTATGGCTACACCTTC

v_gene: TRBV6-1
abundance: .
d_gene: .
j_gene: TRBJ2-5
CDR3aa: CASSEAGRLGAGTRQETQYF
CDR3nt: TGTGCCAGCAGTGAAGCGGGCCGCTTGGGGGCAGGGACCCGCCAAGAGACCCAGTACTTC

v_gene: TRBV7-9
abundance: .
d_gene: .
j_gene: TRBJ1-4
CDR3aa: CASSSGATNEKLFF
CDR3nt: TGTGCCAGCAGTTCAGGGGCAACTAATGAAAAACTGTTTTTT

v_gene: TRBV27
abundance: .
d_gene: .
j_gene: TRBJ1-5
CDR3aa: CASSLRGGALSNQPQHF
CDR3nt: TGTGCCAGCAGTTTAAGGGGAGGGGCTTTAAGCAATCAGCCCCAGCATTTT

v_gene: TRBV28
abundance: .
d_gene: .
j_gene: TRBJ1-1
CDR3aa: CASLQGYTEAFF
CDR3nt: TGTGCCAGCCTACAGGGTTACACTGAAGCTTTCTTT

v_gene: TRBV7-2
abundance: .
d_gene: .
j_gene: TRBJ1-1
CDR3aa: CASSLIGRALNTEAFF
CDR3nt: TGTGCCAGCAGCTTAATCGGCAGGGCCTTAAACACTGAAGCTTTCTTT

v_gene: TRBV13
abundance: few
d_gene: TRBD1
j_gene: TRBJ1-1
CDR3aa: CASSLTGYRAFF
CDR3nt: TGTGCCAGCAGCTTGACAGGGTATAGGGCTTTCTTT

v_gene: TRBV6-2/TRBV6-3
abundance: .
d_gene: TRBD1
j_gene: TRBJ2-1
CDR3aa: CASSSGQGAGQDNEQFF
CDR3nt: TGTGCCAGCAGCTCCGGACAGGGGGCGGGTCAAGACAATGAGCAGTTCTTC

v_gene: TRBV6-5
abundance: .
d_gene: TRBD2
j_gene: TRBJ2-7
CDR3aa: CATVLAGGPYEQYF
CDR3nt: TGTGCCACTGTACTAGCGGGGGGACCCTACGAGCAGTACTTC

v_gene: TRBV27
abundance: .
d_gene: TRBD1
j_gene: TRBJ1-1
CDR3aa: CASSSTGRTEAFF
CDR3nt: TGTGCCAGCAGTTCGACAGGGCGTACTGAAGCTTTCTTT

v_gene: TRBV7-9
abundance: .
d_gene: .
j_gene: TRBJ2-7
CDR3aa: CASQEVGYEQYF
CDR3nt: TGTGCCAGCCAGGAAGTGGGCTACGAGCAGTACTTC

v_gene: TRBV27
abundance: .
d_gene: .
j_gene: TRBJ2-1
CDR3aa: CASSSPAASLYNEQFF
CDR3nt: TGTGCCAGCAGTTCCCCGGCAGCGAGCCTTTACAATGAGCAGTTCTTC

v_gene: TRBV4-2
abundance: .
d_gene: .
j_gene: TRBJ2-7
CDR3aa: CASSRGSYEQYF
CDR3nt: TGTGCCAGCAGCCGAGGGTCCTACGAGCAGTACTTC

v_gene: TRBV2
abundance: .
d_gene: TRBD1
j_gene: TRBJ1-5
CDR3aa: CASSPDRLSNQPQHF
CDR3nt: TGTGCCAGCAGCCCGGACAGGCTTAGCAATCAGCCCCAGCATTTT

v_gene: TRBV7-9
abundance: .
d_gene: .
j_gene: TRBJ2-3
CDR3aa: CASSLRQGGTDTQYF
CDR3nt: TGTGCCAGCAGCTTGCGGCAGGGTGGTACAGATACGCAGTATTTT

v_gene: TRBV11-2
abundance: .
d_gene: .
j_gene: TRBJ2-5
CDR3aa: CASSLGSALRETQYF
CDR3nt: TGTGCCAGCAGCTTAGGCAGCGCCCTCCGGGAGACCCAGTACTTC

v_gene: TRBV7-8
abundance: .
d_gene: TRBD1
j_gene: TRBJ1-6
CDR3aa: CASSIYRGQVSPLHF
CDR3nt: TGTGCCAGCAGCATCTACAGGGGGCAGGTTTCACCCCTCCACTTT

v_gene: TRBV5-1
abundance: few
d_gene: TRBD2
j_gene: TRBJ2-5
CDR3aa: CASSLAGGQETQYF
CDR3nt: TGCGCCAGCAGCTTGGCGGGGGGGCAAGAGACCCAGTACTTC

v_gene: TRBV28
abundance: .
d_gene: TRBD2
j_gene: TRBJ2-7
CDR3aa: CASLASGRVEQYF
CDR3nt: TGTGCCAGCCTGGCTAGCGGGAGGGTTGAGCAGTACTTC

v_gene: TRBV20-1
abundance: .
d_gene: TRBD1
j_gene: TRBJ1-5
CDR3aa: CSASQGASNQPQHF
CDR3nt: TGCAGTGCTAGTCAGGGGGCTAGCAATCAGCCCCAGCATTTT

v_gene: TRBV11-3
abundance: .
d_gene: .
j_gene: TRBJ2-3
CDR3aa: CASSLEGDLDTQYF
CDR3nt: TGTGCCAGCAGCTTAGAAGGGGATTTAGATACGCAGTATTTT

v_gene: TRBV6-2/TRBV6-3
abundance: .
d_gene: .
j_gene: TRBJ1-1
CDR3aa: CASSYMAGDTEAFF
CDR3nt: TGTGCCAGCAGTTACATGGCCGGGGACACTGAAGCTTTCTTT

v_gene: TRBV11-2
abundance: .
d_gene: TRBD2
j_gene: TRBJ2-7
CDR3aa: CASIKLTSGRSPNPYEQYF
CDR3nt: TGTGCCAGCATCAAACTGACTAGCGGGAGGTCACCCAATCCCTACGAGCAGTACTTC

v_gene: TRBV28
abundance: .
d_gene: TRBD1
j_gene: TRBJ2-6
CDR3aa: CASSITGAGANVLTF
CDR3nt: TGTGCCAGCAGTATAACAGGGGCTGGGGCCAACGTCCTGACTTTC

v_gene: TRBV20-1
abundance: .
d_gene: TRBD2
j_gene: TRBJ2-6
CDR3aa: CSASIAGGSGANVLTF
CDR3nt: TGCAGTGCTAGTATAGCGGGGGGCAGTGGGGCCAACGTCCTGACTTTC

v_gene: TRBV9
abundance: .
d_gene: TRBD2
j_gene: TRBJ2-5
CDR3aa: CASSGRGLAGGLESQYF
CDR3nt: TGTGCCAGCAGCGGACGAGGACTAGCGGGGGGCCTAGAGAGTCAGTACTTC

v_gene: TRBV6-1
abundance: .
d_gene: .
j_gene: TRBJ2-2
CDR3aa: CASSEARTGELFF
CDR3nt: TGTGCCAGCAGTGAAGCGCGGACCGGGGAGCTGTTTTTT

v_gene: TRBV18
abundance: .
d_gene: .
j_gene: TRBJ2-6
CDR3aa: CASSPTVGAGANVLTF
CDR3nt: TGTGCCAGCTCACCAACCGTCGGAGCCGGGGCCAACGTCCTGACTTTC

v_gene: TRBV12-3/TRBV12-4
abundance: .
d_gene: .
j_gene: TRBJ1-1
CDR3aa: CASSLAGNTEAFF
CDR3nt: TGTGCCAGCAGTTTAGCCGGGAACACTGAAGCTTTCTTT

v_gene: TRBV15
abundance: few
d_gene: TRBD1
j_gene: TRBJ1-2
CDR3aa: CATSRDGWGQDGYTF
CDR3nt: TGTGCCACCAGCAGAGATGGGTGGGGACAGGATGGCTACACCTTC

v_gene: TRBV7-2
abundance: .
d_gene: .
j_gene: TRBJ2-1
CDR3aa: CASRFQRNEQFF
CDR3nt: TGTGCCAGCAGGTTCCAGCGGAATGAGCAGTTCTTC